The TCR beta chain described here comes from a study of blood T cell repertoires in COVID-19 (dated by TCRdb to 2018 to 2021). Background on the whole study: Collaborator samples came from the United States, Italy and Spain and covered acute and convalescent phases of COVID-19. The dataset comprised deeply sampled blood TCRbeta repertoires from subjects exposed to, actively infected with, or recovered from COVID-19. Where available, HLA class I and class II types were taken from metadata supplied by the sample provider and were not determined by assay-based typing. The repertoires were made available in a free public database intended to serve as a resource for research on the immune response to SARS-CoV-2. The prospective study material was composed of cDNA or gDNA derived from T cells, B-cell-depleted T cells, or PBMCs. The samples were drawn from two sources: the first 160 participants of the ongoing ImmuneRACE study, and 950 to 1,500 subjects contributed by 6 global collaborators. The sample metadata nearly always contained a de-identified subject ID, COVID-19 status, age in years and sex. General conclusions and limits of the study: The amount of clinical and demographic metadata varied by source and participant and was provided uncurated.

Details on this clone: Its antigen is still unknown. No much larger clone exists at a distance of one base, and base qualities are not known.

Each collaborating institution followed its own protocols to collect whole blood in K2EDTA tubes. For TCRbeta analysis, collaborators shipped samples in one of three forms: frozen whole blood, isolated PBMCs, or DNA extracted from either of those sample types. From its cysteine to its valine, the CDR3 spans 12 amino acids. Just the 36-base CDR3 DNA is kept, in frame starting at base 1. V loses 4 bases at its end and J loses 5 bases; junction bases beyond the gene matches: 2. CDR1 is given as SGHNT and CDR2 as YYREEE, both from the germline V gene (reference sequence). TCRbeta CDR3 regions were amplified from genomic DNA by means of the immunoSEQ Assay, a bias-controlled multiplex PCR. The paper's data handling went like this. The number of nucleated cells in each sample was estimated from the amplification of reference gene primers within the assay. To quantify the absolute abundance of each unique TCRbeta CDR3 rearrangement, sequence reads were collapsed and filtered. Productive Simpson clonality was computed per sample as the square root of Simpson's diversity index over productive rearrangements. Sourced from immuneACCESS, this table was stored by TCRdb with only in-frame sequences that have V and J called. A share of the clones is absent; for the studies checked, an unresolved V gene accounts for under half, and the remainder has no known explanation. That table is the source of V, J and clone size, and D and trimming were worked out from the DNA. The sample table records about 220,000 clones; roughly 80% of these occur just once. Clones ranked in the top ten supply more than 7% of the sample.

This chain joins TRBV5-4 to TRBJ2-7, and 8 junction bases match TRBD1. What was sequenced was peripheral blood. The receptor was derived from a woman between 65 and 79 years old with acute or convalescent COVID-19. The nucleotide sequence reads TGTGCCAGCAGCAAGACAGGGGACGAGCAGTACGTC. The resulting protein is CASSKTGDEQYV.